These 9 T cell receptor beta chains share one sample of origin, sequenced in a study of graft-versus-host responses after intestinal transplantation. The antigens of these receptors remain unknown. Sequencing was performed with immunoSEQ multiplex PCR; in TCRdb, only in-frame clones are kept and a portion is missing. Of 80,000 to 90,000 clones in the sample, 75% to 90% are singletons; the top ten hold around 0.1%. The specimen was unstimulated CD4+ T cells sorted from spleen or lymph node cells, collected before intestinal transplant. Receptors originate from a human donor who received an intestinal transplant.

The CDR3 nucleotides are TGTGCCAGCAGGGTTAGCGGCCAAGAGACCCAGTACTTC. This codes for CASRVSGQETQYF. The rearrangement uses TRBV6-6 and TRBJ2-5; a possible D gene is TRBD2 (6 bases). The CDR3 has 13 amino acids. With 6 bases removed from V and 1 base from J, the gap between germline ends came to 9 bases. Germline CDR1 is MNHNY and CDR2 is SVGAGI (reference sequence).

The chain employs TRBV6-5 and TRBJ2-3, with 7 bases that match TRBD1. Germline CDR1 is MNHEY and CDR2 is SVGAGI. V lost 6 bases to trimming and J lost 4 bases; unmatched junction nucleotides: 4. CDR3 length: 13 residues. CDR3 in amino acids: CASSLGGADTQYF. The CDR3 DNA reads TGTGCCAGCAGCCTAGGGGGCGCAGATACGCAGTATTTT.

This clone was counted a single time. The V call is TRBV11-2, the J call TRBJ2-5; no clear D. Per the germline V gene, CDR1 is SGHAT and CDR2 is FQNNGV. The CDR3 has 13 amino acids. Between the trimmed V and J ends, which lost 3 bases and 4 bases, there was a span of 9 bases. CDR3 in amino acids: CASSFREAETQYF. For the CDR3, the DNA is TGTGCCAGCAGCTTTAGAGAGGCAGAGACCCAGTACTTC.

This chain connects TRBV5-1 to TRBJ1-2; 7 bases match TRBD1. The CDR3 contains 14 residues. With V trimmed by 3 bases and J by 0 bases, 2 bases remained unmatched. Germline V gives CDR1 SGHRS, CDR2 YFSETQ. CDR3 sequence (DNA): TGCGCCAGCAGCTGGCAGGGGGCTAACTATGGCTACACCTTC. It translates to CASSWQGANYGYTF.

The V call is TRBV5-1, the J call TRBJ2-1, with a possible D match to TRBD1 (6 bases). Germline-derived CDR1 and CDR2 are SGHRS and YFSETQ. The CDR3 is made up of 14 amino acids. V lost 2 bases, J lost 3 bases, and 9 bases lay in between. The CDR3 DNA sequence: TGCGCCAGCAGCTTAGGGGGAATCTACAATGAGCAGTTCTTC. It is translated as CASSLGGIYNEQFF. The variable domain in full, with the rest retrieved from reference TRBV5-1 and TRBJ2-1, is KAGVTQTPRYLIKTRGQQVTLSCSPISGHRSVSWYQQTPGQGLQFLFEYFSETQRNKGNFPGRFSGRQFSNSRSEMNVSTLELGDSALYLCASSLGGIYNEQFFGPGTRLTVL.

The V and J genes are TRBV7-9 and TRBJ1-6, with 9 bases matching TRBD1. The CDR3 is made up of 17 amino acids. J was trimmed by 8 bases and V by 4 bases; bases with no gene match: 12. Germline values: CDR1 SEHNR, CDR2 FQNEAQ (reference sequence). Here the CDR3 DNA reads TGTGCCAGCAGCTCAACAGGGGGCGCAGGGGACCATTCACCCCTCCACTTT. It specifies CASSSTGGAGDHSPLHF.

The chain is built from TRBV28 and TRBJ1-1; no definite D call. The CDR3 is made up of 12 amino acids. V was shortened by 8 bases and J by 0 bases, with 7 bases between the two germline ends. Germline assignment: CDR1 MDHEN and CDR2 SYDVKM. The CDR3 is CASRTMNTEAFF. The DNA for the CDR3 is TGTGCCAGCCGTACAATGAACACTGAAGCTTTCTTT.

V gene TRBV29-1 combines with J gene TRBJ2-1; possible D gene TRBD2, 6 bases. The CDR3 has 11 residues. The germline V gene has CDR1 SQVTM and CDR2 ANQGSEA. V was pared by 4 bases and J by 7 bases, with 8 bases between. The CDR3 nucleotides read TGCAGCGTTGGGAGGGCAAATGAGCAGTTCTTC. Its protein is CSVGRANEQFF.

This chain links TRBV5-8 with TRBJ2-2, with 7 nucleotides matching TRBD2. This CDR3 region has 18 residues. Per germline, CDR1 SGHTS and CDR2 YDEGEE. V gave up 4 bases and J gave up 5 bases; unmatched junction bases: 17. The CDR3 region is CASSLLPGGTGGTGELFF. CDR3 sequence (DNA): TGTGCCAGCAGCCTACTCCCCGGGGGGACCGGAGGGACCGGGGAGCTGTTTTTT.